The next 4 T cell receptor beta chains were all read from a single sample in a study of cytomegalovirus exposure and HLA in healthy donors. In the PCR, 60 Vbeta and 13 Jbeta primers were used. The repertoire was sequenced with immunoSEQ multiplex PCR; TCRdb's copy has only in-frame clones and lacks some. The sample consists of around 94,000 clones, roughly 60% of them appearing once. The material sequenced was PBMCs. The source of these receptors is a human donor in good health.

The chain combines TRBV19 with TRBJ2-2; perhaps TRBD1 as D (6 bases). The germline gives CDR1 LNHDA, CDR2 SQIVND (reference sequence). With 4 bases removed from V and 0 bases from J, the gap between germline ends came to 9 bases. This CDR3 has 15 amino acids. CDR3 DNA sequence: TGTGCCAGTAGTAAGGACAGACCGAACACCGGGGAGCTGTTTTTT. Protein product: CASSKDRPNTGELFF.

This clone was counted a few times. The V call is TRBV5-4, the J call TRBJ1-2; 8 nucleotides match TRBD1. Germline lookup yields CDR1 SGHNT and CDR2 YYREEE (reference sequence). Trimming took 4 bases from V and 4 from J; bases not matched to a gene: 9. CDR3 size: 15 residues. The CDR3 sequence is CASSKRQGSAYGYTF. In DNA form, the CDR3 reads TGTGCCAGCAGCAAGAGACAGGGGTCGGCCTATGGCTACACCTTC.

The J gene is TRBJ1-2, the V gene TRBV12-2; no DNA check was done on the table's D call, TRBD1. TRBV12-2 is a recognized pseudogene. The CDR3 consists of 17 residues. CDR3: CASRKKDSRLTNYGYTF. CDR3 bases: TGTGCAAGTCGCAAAAAGGACAGCCGCTTAACAAACTATGGCTACACCTTC.

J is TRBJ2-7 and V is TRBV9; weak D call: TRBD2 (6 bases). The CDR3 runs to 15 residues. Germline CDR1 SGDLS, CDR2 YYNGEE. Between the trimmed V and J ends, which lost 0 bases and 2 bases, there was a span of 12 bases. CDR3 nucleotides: TGTGCCAGCAGCGTAGGGCTCGGGGGTACCTACGAGCAGTACTTC. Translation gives CASSVGLGGTYEQYF.